The 6 T cell receptor beta chains below were found in one sample sequenced in a study of shared clonotypes between healthy human individuals. Method: immunoSEQ multiplex PCR; TCRdb's copy keeps in-frame clones and lacks some. The sample yields 2,500,000 or so clones, approximately 94% seen once. Sequenced material: naive CD4+ T cells sorted from blood. The subset was: CD45RA+ positively selected. Source of these receptors: a man in his late teens or twenties in good health.

Points on this clone: This may arise from a read error, as a much more abundant clone is one base away. This sample includes further DNA sequences coding for the same CDR3. The CDR3 reads CASSLGGLNTEAFF. The CDR3 DNA reads TGTGCCAGCAGTTTAGGGGGGCTGAACACTGAAGCTTTCTTT. The chain couples TRBV27 to TRBJ1-1; D is possibly TRBD1 (6 bases). Germline lookup yields CDR1 MNHEY and CDR2 SMNVEV (reference sequence). The CDR3 covers 14 residues. V was cut by 2 bases and J by 0 bases, with 7 bases left in between.

The chain is built from TRBV27 and TRBJ1-5; D remains ambiguous. The CDR3 has 15 residues. Trimming took off 0 bases at V and 5 bases at J, with 11 bases between the two ends. The germline V gene encodes CDR1 MNHEY and CDR2 SMNVEV (reference sequence). In nucleotides, the CDR3 is TGTGCCAGCAGTTTATCCTTCACACTCGATCAGCCCCAGCATTTT. It encodes CASSLSFTLDQPQHF.

V gene TRBV28 combines with J gene TRBJ1-2; no firm D call. With 4 bases removed from V and 6 bases from J, the gap between germline ends came to 12 bases. The CDR3 length is 13 residues. In germline, CDR1 is MDHEN, CDR2 SYDVKM. CDR3 bases: TGTGCCAGCAGTTCGGAAGGTGTCCATGGCTACACCTTC. Translating gives CASSSEGVHGYTF.

The V and J genes are TRBV14 and TRBJ1-4; possibly TRBD1 for D (6 bases). Per germline, CDR1 SGHDN and CDR2 FVKESK. Trimming took off 1 base at V and 6 bases at J, with 9 bases between the two ends. The CDR3 is made up of 14 amino acids. This CDR3 reads CASSQGGADEKLFF. The DNA of the CDR3 is TGTGCCAGCAGCCAAGGGGGGGCTGATGAAAAACTGTTTTTT.

The chain links TRBV4-1 to TRBJ1-1; TRBD1 aligns across 8 bases. The trim removed 4 bases at V and 0 bases at J, leaving 7 bases unmatched. CDR3 length: 16 amino acids. In germline, CDR1 is MGHRA, CDR2 YSYEKL. Here the CDR3 DNA reads TGCGCCAGCAGCCGTGGACAGGGCGGCATGAACACTGAAGCTTTCTTT. It specifies CASSRGQGGMNTEAFF.

J is TRBJ1-1 and V is TRBV29-1, with 10 bases matching TRBD1. Germline CDR1 and CDR2: SQVTM and ANQGSEA. CDR3 length: 13 amino acids. V shed 6 bases and J 10 bases; nucleotides not matched to a gene: 11. CDR3 DNA sequence: TGCAGCGTAGGGGACAGGGGTCTATCTAGAGCTTTCTTT. Translated, it gives CSVGDRGLSRAFF. Complete variable domain (other parts from reference TRBV29-1 and TRBJ1-1): SAVISQKPSRDICQRGTSLTIQCQVDSQVTMMFWYRQQPGQSLTLIATANQGSEATYESGFVIDKFPISRPNLTFSTLTVSNMSPEDSSIYLCSVGDRGLSRAFFGQGTRLTVV.